This record concerns one TCR beta chain sequence. The record originates from a study of blood T cell repertoires in COVID-19. Germline CDR1 and CDR2: SGHVS and FQNEAQ. V was clipped by 5 bases and J by 5 bases, with 27 bases between them. This CDR3 has 19 residues. Original handling: Reference gene primer amplification gave estimated nucleated cell counts. Profiled with immunoSEQ multiplex PCR; TCRdb holds only in-frame clones, not every one. That table gives V, J and clone size, and the DNA gave D and trimming. This sample yields 50,000 to 70,000 clones, of which about 89% are seen a single time; 6% to 8.5% belongs to the top ten.

This receptor was taken from a man aged 60 to 69 with active or convalescent COVID-19. This chain joins TRBV7-8 and TRBJ2-2, with D possibly matching TRBD2 (6 bases). Input material: peripheral blood. CDR3 in amino acids: CASSPRPTGSSAMTGELFF. Here the CDR3 DNA reads TGTGCCAGCAGCCCCAGACCGACCGGGTCTAGCGCTATGACCGGGGAGCTGTTTTTT.